A single sample is the source of the 18 T cell receptor beta chains below, sequenced in a study of early T cells in non-severe SARS-CoV-2 infection. TCRdb redid the calling of the 5' RACE reads with MiXCR, one entry per CDR3 protein. The sample includes 70,000 to 85,000 distinct CDR3 sequences, more than 9% of them seen just once. The specimen was whole blood. The origin of the receptors is an adult who was a healthcare worker with PCR-confirmed SARS-CoV-2 infection or an uninfected control (not recorded which).

This clonotype was picked up a small number of times. The chain carries TRBV11-2 and TRBJ2-5; no clear D. The CDR3 is 13 residues long. Trimming took off 5 bases at V and 5 bases at J, with 12 bases between the two ends. In germline, CDR1 is SGHAT, CDR2 FQNNGV. In DNA form, the CDR3 reads TGTGCCAGCAGCCTGGGGTTCAGCGAGACCCAGTACTTC. It is translated as CASSLGFSETQYF. Full variable domain (outside the CDR3, taken from reference TRBV11-2 and TRBJ2-5): EAGVAQSPRYKIIEKRQSVAFWCNPISGHATLYWYQQILGQGPKLLIQFQNNGVVDDSQLPKDRFSAERLKGVDSTLKIQPAKLEDSAVYLCASSLGFSETQYFGPGTRLLVL.

The chain combines TRBV29-1 with TRBJ2-5; 8 bases align to TRBD1. V was pared by 6 bases and J by 3 bases, with 9 bases of the junction left unmatched. This CDR3 comprises 14 residues. Germline values: CDR1 SQVTM, CDR2 ANQGSEA. The CDR3 is CSVDDRGIKETQYF. CDR3 nucleotide sequence: TGCAGCGTCGATGACAGGGGAATTAAAGAGACCCAGTACTTC.

In its sample, this clonotype was seen a few times. The chain couples TRBV7-2 to TRBJ1-3; no reliable D call. V lost 6 bases to trimming and J lost 0 bases, with 3 bases between them. The CDR3 consists of 12 residues. CDR1 and CDR2 from the germline V gene are SGHTA and FQGNSA. The CDR3 here is CASRLSGNTIYF. For the CDR3, the DNA is TGTGCCAGCAGGCTCTCTGGAAACACCATATATTTT.

The chain carries TRBV5-6 and TRBJ2-7, with D possibly called TRBD1 or TRBD2 (5 bases each). V gave up 4 bases and J gave up 4 bases, with 18 bases separating them. Germline CDR1 is SGHDT and CDR2 is YYEEEE. The CDR3 loop spans 15 amino acids. CDR3 in amino acids: CASSLRDQGGYEQYF. The CDR3 DNA is TGTGCCAGCAGCCTCCGGGACCAAGGAGGATACGAGCAGTACTTC.

The sample holds many counts of this clonotype. The genes are TRBV28 and TRBJ2-3, with D perhaps TRBD1 or TRBD2 (11 bases each). V shed 6 bases and J shed 0 bases, with 25 bases lying between them. CDR1 and CDR2 (germline): MDHEN, SYDVKM. This CDR3 has 19 amino acids. This CDR3 is CASRGQGETSGGSTDTQYF. DNA of the CDR3: TGTGCCAGCAGGGGACAGGGGGAAACTAGCGGGGGTAGCACAGATACGCAGTATTTT. Complete variable domain (other parts from reference TRBV28 and TRBJ2-3): DVKVTQSSRYLVKRTGEKVFLECVQDMDHENMFWYRQDPGLGLRLIYFSYDVKMKEKGDIPEGYSVSREKKERFSLILESASTNQTSMYLCASRGQGETSGGSTDTQYFGPGTRLTVL.

A few counts support this clonotype. V is TRBV11-2 and J is TRBJ2-2; 7 bases match TRBD2. V trimming: 1 base; J trimming: 3 bases; junction bases outside the gene matches: 5. Germline-derived CDR1 and CDR2 are SGHAT and FQNNGV. The CDR3 loop spans 16 amino acids. The CDR3: CASSLAAGVDTGELFF. CDR3 in DNA: TGTGCCAGCAGCTTAGCTGCGGGAGTTGACACCGGGGAGCTGTTTTTT.

This clonotype was picked up a small number of times. V gene TRBV5-5 combines with J gene TRBJ1-4, with no clear D. This CDR3 is 17 amino acids long. Trimming took off 4 bases at V and 7 bases at J, with 23 bases between the two ends. CDR1 is SGHKS and CDR2 is YYEKEE in the germline V gene (reference sequence). For the CDR3, the DNA is TGTGCCAGCAGCGGTCCCGTACGATTTAGAGGGAGTGAAAAACTGTTTTTT. Translation: CASSGPVRFRGSEKLFF.

There are many counts of this clonotype. This chain joins TRBV4-1 and TRBJ1-1; 9 bases map to TRBD1. CDR1 and CDR2 from the germline V gene are MGHRA and YSYEKL. This CDR3 has 18 amino acids. The V and J ends lost 4 bases and 1 base, in that order; junction bases with no gene match: 13. The DNA of the CDR3 is TGCGCCAGCAGCCTGGCTTGGGGGACAGGGACCTCGAACACTGAAGCTTTCTTT. Translation gives CASSLAWGTGTSNTEAFF.

In its sample, this clonotype was seen many times. The rearrangement links TRBV7-7 to TRBJ2-2; D possibly corresponds to TRBD2 (6 bases). The CDR3 runs 15 residues. Trimming stripped 5 bases from V and 2 bases from J, with 12 bases between. The germline gives CDR1 SSHAT, CDR2 FNYEAQ (reference sequence). CDR3 sequence: CASSLFSGNTGELFF. In DNA form, the CDR3 reads TGTGCCAGCAGCCTTTTTAGCGGTAACACCGGGGAGCTGTTTTTT.

This chain connects TRBV6-1 to TRBJ2-6; D is possibly TRBD1 (6 bases). V gave up 6 bases and J gave up 1 base, with 7 bases separating them. The CDR3 is made up of 14 amino acids. Germline CDR1 reads MNHNS; CDR2 reads SASEGT. The CDR3 DNA reads as TGTGCCAGCAGCACAGGGTCTGGGGCCAACGTCCTGACTTTC. Its protein is CASSTGSGANVLTF.

This clonotype was counted a few times. The rearrangement joins TRBV27 to TRBJ2-7; 10 nucleotides match TRBD1. The CDR3 loop spans 14 amino acids. CDR1 MNHEY and CDR2 SMNVEV come from the germline V gene (reference sequence). After removal of 3 bases from V and 4 bases from J, the junction contained 3 bases not matched to a gene. Here the CDR3 reads CASSFGTGAYEQYF. The CDR3 DNA follows: TGTGCCAGCAGTTTTGGGACAGGGGCATACGAGCAGTACTTC.

This clonotype was recorded many times. The chain combines TRBV6-2 or TRBV6-3 with TRBJ2-3; the match to TRBD1 covers 7 bases. CDR1 and CDR2 from the germline V gene are MNHEY and SVGEGT. This CDR3 contains 18 residues. V shed 6 bases and J 6 bases; nucleotides not matched to a gene: 21. DNA for the CDR3: TGTGCCAGCAGCTCCTACGGATCCAGGGGGAATTGGTTTGATACGCAGTATTTT. This encodes CASSSYGSRGNWFDTQYF.

V is TRBV30 and J is TRBJ2-4; 8 nucleotides match TRBD1. Germline V CDR1 and CDR2: GTSNPN, SVGIG (reference sequence). Trimming at V came to 5 bases and at J to 0 bases, leaving 15 bases not matched to a gene. This CDR3 is 18 amino acids long. The CDR3 protein is CAWGTGGSRVLAKNIQYF. Here the CDR3 DNA reads TGTGCCTGGGGAACAGGGGGTTCAAGAGTCCTAGCCAAAAACATTCAGTACTTC.

The V and J genes are TRBV28 and TRBJ1-5; unclear D gene. CDR1 is MDHEN and CDR2 is SYDVKM in the germline V gene. V lost 1 base to trimming and J lost 4 bases, with 11 bases between them. The CDR3 extends over 15 amino acids. CDR3 sequence: CASSLYGEGNQPQHF. In DNA form, the CDR3 reads TGTGCCAGCAGTTTATATGGGGAGGGAAATCAGCCCCAGCATTTT.

This clonotype was observed at least ten times. The chain combines TRBV20-1 with TRBJ1-2, with D hard to call. The V end was cut by 5 bases, the J end by 0 bases, with 4 bases between. CDR3 length equals 11 residues. Germline values: CDR1 DFQATT, CDR2 SNEGSKA (reference sequence). CDR3 sequence reads: CSAPANYGYTF. CDR3 coding DNA: TGCAGTGCTCCAGCTAACTATGGCTACACCTTC.

This clonotype came up many times. This chain links TRBV18 with TRBJ1-2; 7 nucleotides line up with TRBD1. The ends lost 4 bases at V and 3 bases at J; junction bases unmatched: 14. In germline, CDR1 is KGHSH, CDR2 LQKENI. This CDR3 spans 17 amino acids. CDR3 sequence (DNA): TGTGCCAGCTCACTACGACCAGATCCGCAGGGGGACTATGGCTACACCTTC. Amino acid sequence: CASSLRPDPQGDYGYTF.

Only a few counts were recorded for this clonotype. The chain couples TRBV29-1 to TRBJ2-1, with TRBD2 identical over 7 bases. Germline V lookup: CDR1 SQVTM, CDR2 ANQGSEA. The J segment lost 1 base and the V segment lost 4 bases, leaving 7 bases of the junction unmatched. The CDR3 has 15 amino acids. The CDR3 reads CSVVAGVTSYNEQFF. CDR3 in DNA: TGCAGCGTTGTGGCGGGGGTTACGTCCTACAATGAGCAGTTCTTC.

In this sample, this clonotype turned up many times. DNA of the CDR3: TGTGCCAGCAGCTTAGGCCGGACAGGGGGCGAGCAGTACTTC. This gives the protein CASSLGRTGGEQYF. The rearrangement uses TRBV13 and TRBJ2-7, with 10 positions matching TRBD1. This CDR3 spans 14 amino acids. Looked up from germline, CDR1 is PRHDT and CDR2 is FYEKMQ (reference sequence). J gave up 6 bases and V 0 bases, and 2 bases lay outside the gene matches.